This T cell receptor (beta chain) derives from a study of T cell repertoires in cytomegalovirus infection. The overall study: CMV epitopes, recently identified HLA-C-restricted and well-studied HLA-B-restricted, were used. CMV infection and matching HLA type were both indicated by public TCR beta signatures.

About this clonotype: What it binds is not known.

Each CDR3 protein is one row after TCRdb ran MiXCR on the reads. Of about 920,000 distinct CDR3 sequences in the sample, more than 25% were seen once. Whole-study findings and limits: Cumulative public TCR beta family frequency identified CMV carriers with the relevant HLA.

Sample: cultured CD8+ T cells from PBMCs, taken from culture after CMV antigen stimulation. The source of this sequence is a human donor in good health (CMV status not recorded). Some clones in this sample may be carry-over from other donors' samples.

The DNA for the CDR3 is TGTGCCAGCAGCGATGGGAGCCTATACAATGAGCAGTTCTTC. Its protein product is CASSDGSLYNEQFF. V usage is TRBV9 and J usage is TRBJ2-1, with D possibly TRBD2 on 5 matching bases. This CDR3 is 14 amino acids long. Between the trimmed V and J ends, which lost 3 bases and 4 bases, there was a span of 11 bases. The germline gives CDR1 SGDLS, CDR2 YYNGEE.